The 10 T cell receptor beta chains below were found in one sample sequenced in a study of early T cells in non-severe SARS-CoV-2 infection. TCRdb reprocessed the 5' RACE reads via MiXCR and lists one record per CDR3 protein. The sample contains roughly 29,000 distinct CDR3 sequences, approximately 5.1% of which appear only once. The sample was whole blood. The source of these receptors is an adult who was a healthcare worker with PCR-confirmed SARS-CoV-2 infection or an uninfected control (not recorded which).

This clonotype was seen a few times. V usage is TRBV18 and J usage is TRBJ2-3; TRBD2 aligns across 7 bases. With 1 base clipped from V and 2 bases from J, the junction kept 3 bases outside the gene matches. Germline assignment: CDR1 KGHSH and CDR2 LQKENI. The CDR3 is 15 amino acids. The CDR3 DNA follows: TGTGCCAGCTCACCACTAGCGGGTTCCACAGATACGCAGTATTTT. Encoded protein: CASSPLAGSTDTQYF.

This clonotype was counted only a few times. The V call is TRBV10-2, the J call TRBJ2-1; TRBD1 matches at 7 bases. The J segment lost 14 bases and the V segment lost 0 bases, leaving 4 bases of the junction unmatched. The V gene's germline CDR1 is WSHSY and CDR2 SAAADI. This CDR3 comprises 12 residues. The DNA of the CDR3 is TGCGCCAGCAGTGAGTCGCAGGGGGTTAAGTTCTTC. It encodes CASSESQGVKFF.

This clonotype was recorded many times. The gene calls are TRBV18 and TRBJ1-4; the D gene is possibly TRBD1 (5 bases). The V gene's germline CDR1 is KGHSH and CDR2 LQKENI. V shed 1 base and J shed 8 bases, with 11 bases lying between them. The CDR3 contains 14 residues. CDR3 sequence reads: CASSPRGVEEKLFF. CDR3 in DNA: TGTGCCAGCTCACCACGGGGGGTCGAGGAAAAACTGTTTTTT.

In this sample, this clonotype turned up many times. V and J are TRBV12-3 or TRBV12-4 and TRBJ1-4; no definite D call. V was clipped by 5 bases and J by 8 bases, with 9 bases between them. CDR3 size: 12 residues. The CDR3 is CASSPGREKLFF. In DNA form, the CDR3 reads TGTGCCAGCAGTCCCGGACGCGAAAAACTGTTTTTT.

By share, this clonotype counts as medium-sized (0.01 to 0.1%). The chain combines TRBV19 with TRBJ1-1, with D perhaps matching TRBD1 (5 bases). Per the germline V gene, CDR1 is LNHDA and CDR2 is SQIVND (reference sequence). V gave up 6 bases and J gave up 0 bases, with 8 bases separating them. CDR3 length: 13 amino acids. The CDR3 loop is CASSLTVNTEAFF. The DNA for the CDR3 is TGTGCCAGTAGCTTGACAGTGAACACTGAAGCTTTCTTT.

This clonotype was observed at least ten times. CDR3 loop: CASSRYSDYLYNEQFF. The CDR3, as DNA: TGTGCCAGCAGTCGTTATAGCGACTACCTTTACAATGAGCAGTTCTTC. The chain joins TRBV6-5 to TRBJ2-1; D possibly corresponds to TRBD2 (5 bases). CDR3 length: 16 residues. CDR1 and CDR2 (germline): MNHEY, SVGAGI. Between the trimmed V and J ends, which lost 5 bases and 4 bases, there was a span of 18 bases.

This clonotype has at least ten counts. The J gene is TRBJ1-1, the V gene TRBV5-1; D gene unclear. The V gene lost 3 bases and the J gene lost 7 bases, with 7 bases spanning the gap. CDR1 is SGHRS, CDR2 YFSETQ, per germline. The CDR3 covers 11 residues. The CDR3 sequence is CASSSPREAFF. The CDR3 DNA reads as TGCGCCAGCAGCTCCCCACGTGAAGCTTTCTTT.

The chain joins TRBV7-3 to TRBJ2-3; 12 positions match TRBD2. The CDR3 consists of 15 residues. After removal of 2 bases from V and 5 bases from J, the junction contained 2 bases not matched to a gene. In germline, CDR1 is SGHTA, CDR2 FQGTGA. CDR3 sequence (DNA): TGTGCCAGCAGCTTATGGGGACTAGCGGGAGATACGCAGTATTTT. This encodes CASSLWGLAGDTQYF. The full variable domain, in which reference TRBV7-3 and TRBJ2-3 provide the parts outside the CDR3, is GAGVSQTPSNKVTEKGKYVELRCDPISGHTALYWYRQSLGQGPEFLIYFQGTGAADDSGLPNDRFFAVRPEGSVSTLKIQRTERGDSAVYLCASSLWGLAGDTQYFGPGTRLTVL.

V usage is TRBV5-1 and J usage is TRBJ1-4; maybe TRBD1 (6 bases). V was pared by 0 bases and J by 7 bases, with 13 bases between. Looked up from germline, CDR1 is SGHRS and CDR2 is YFSETQ. This CDR3 spans 15 amino acids. The CDR3 sequence is CASSLAGGLREKLFF. The CDR3 region has the DNA TGCGCCAGCAGCTTGGCGGGGGGGCTTCGTGAAAAACTGTTTTTT.

This clonotype appeared a few times. The J gene is TRBJ2-3, the V gene TRBV20-1, with D unresolved. This CDR3 is built from 10 residues. Germline V gene sequence: CDR1 DFQATT, CDR2 SNEGSKA (reference sequence). V was shortened by 3 bases and J by 5 bases, with 3 bases between the two germline ends. The CDR3 reads CSASLDTQYF. In nucleotides, the CDR3 is TGCAGTGCTAGCCTAGATACGCAGTATTTT.